What follows are 15 T cell receptor beta chains derived from one specimen sequenced in a study of identical twins. Using its own MiXCR run on the 5' RACE reads, TCRdb lists one record per CDR3 protein. This sample has a few hundred thousand distinct CDR3 sequences; 14% occur once, and the top ten carry about 0.97%. These data were also reused for a study on yellow fever vaccine responses in identical twins.

The sample consisted of CD4+ T cells sorted from blood. The receptors derive from a woman between 18 and 30 years old in good health.

This clonotype was detected ten times or more. The chain carries TRBV27 and TRBJ1-6; D remains unclear. Germline-derived CDR1 and CDR2 are MNHEY and SMNVEV (reference sequence). Deletions cut 5 bases from V and 10 bases from J, with 12 bases between. This CDR3 has 13 residues. CDR3 coding DNA: TGTGCCAGCAGTCAACCCAACGTCTCACCCCTCCACTTT. This sequence encodes CASSQPNVSPLHF.

V is TRBV24-1 and J is TRBJ2-5; 12 bases are shared with TRBD2. Losses at the gene ends were 3 bases for V and 2 bases for J; bases not matched to a gene: 6. The germline gives CDR1 KGHDR, CDR2 SFDVKD. The CDR3 covers 17 residues. CDR3 residues: CATSDRGLAGLQETQYF. The CDR3, as DNA: TGTGCCACCAGTGATCGGGGACTAGCGGGCCTACAAGAGACCCAGTACTTC.

This clonotype was observed many times. The rearrangement joins TRBV5-1 to TRBJ2-7; a possible D gene is TRBD1 (5 bases). Germline V gene lookup returns CDR1 SGHRS and CDR2 YFSETQ. V lost 6 bases and J lost 7, with 14 bases in between. The CDR3 totals 12 residues. The CDR3 region has the DNA TGCGCCAGCACAGGGAACTTCCGGGAGCAGTACTTC. This translates into CASTGNFREQYF.

This clonotype showed up just a few times. The chain combines TRBV29-1 with TRBJ1-3; D gene uncertain. CDR1 is SQVTM, CDR2 ANQGSEA, per germline. Trimming removed 4 bases from V and 1 base from J, with 5 bases in between. The CDR3 contains 12 residues. The CDR3 DNA reads TGCAGCGTTGCCGAGTCTGGAAACACCATATATTTT. Protein product: CSVAESGNTIYF.

V and J are TRBV30 and TRBJ2-4, with D tentatively TRBD2 (5 bases). This CDR3 is built from 13 residues. Trimming removed 0 bases from V and 7 bases from J, with 10 bases in between. CDR1 is GTSNPN and CDR2 is SVGIG in the germline V gene (reference sequence). The CDR3 region is CAWSVLGHNIQYF. CDR3 nucleotides: TGTGCCTGGAGTGTACTAGGTCACAACATTCAGTACTTC.

This clonotype was seen a handful of times. V is TRBV5-5 and J is TRBJ1-4; D gene unclear. The CDR3 length is 12 residues. Germline values: CDR1 SGHKS, CDR2 YYEKEE (reference sequence). Trimming removed 2 bases at V and 7 bases at J, with 6 bases between. The CDR3 coding sequence is TGTGCCAGCAGCTTTTACGGTGAAAAACTGTTTTTT. Translating it yields CASSFYGEKLFF.

The rearrangement uses TRBV29-1 and TRBJ1-1; TRBD1 matches 8 bases. The germline CDR1 and CDR2 sequences are SQVTM and ANQGSEA. Trimming cost V 3 bases and J 0 bases; bases outside gene matches: 0. The CDR3 loop spans 13 amino acids. CDR3 in DNA: TGCAGCGTTGAGGACAGGGTGAACACTGAAGCTTTCTTT. It yields the protein CSVEDRVNTEAFF.

This clonotype has a count of ten or more. The CDR3 is CSGGGVETQYF. CDR3 nucleotides: TGCAGCGGGGGAGGGGTGGAGACCCAGTACTTC. The V and J genes are TRBV29-1 and TRBJ2-5; the match to TRBD2 covers 7 bases. Trimming removed 7 bases from V and 5 bases from J; junction bases left unmatched: 4. This CDR3 has 11 residues. Germline V gene sequence: CDR1 SQVTM, CDR2 ANQGSEA.

The V gene is TRBV20-1, the J gene TRBJ2-1, with 14 bases identical to TRBD2. The CDR3 is 19 amino acids. J was trimmed by 8 bases and V by 6 bases; bases with no gene match: 21. Germline V gene data show CDR1 as DFQATT and CDR2 as SNEGSKA (reference sequence). CDR3 residues: CSATTPGQGGLAGDHEQFF. DNA of the CDR3: TGCAGTGCAACAACGCCGGGACAGGGGGGACTAGCGGGAGACCATGAGCAGTTCTTC.

V gene TRBV20-1 combines with J gene TRBJ2-7; 7 bases map to TRBD1. Looked up from germline, CDR1 is DFQATT and CDR2 is SNEGSKA (reference sequence). This CDR3 spans 14 amino acids. The J segment lost 0 bases and the V segment lost 6 bases, leaving 8 bases of the junction unmatched. CDR3 region: CSALDRAYSYEQYF. Here the CDR3 DNA reads TGCAGTGCCCTTGACAGGGCGTACTCCTACGAGCAGTACTTC.

This clonotype was counted many times. The rearrangement links TRBV12-3 or TRBV12-4 to TRBJ2-1, with 12 bases matching TRBD2. The V and J ends lost 1 base and 6 bases, in that order; junction bases with no gene match: 4. CDR3 size: 16 residues. CDR3 sequence reads: CASSLGGLAGSNEQFF. The CDR3 DNA reads TGTGCCAGCAGTTTAGGAGGACTAGCGGGATCCAATGAGCAGTTCTTC.

This rearrangement joins TRBV20-1 to TRBJ2-3; 10 bases fit TRBD2. The CDR3 is 13 amino acids. The V and J ends lost 5 bases and 6 bases, in that order; junction bases with no gene match: 5. CDR1 is DFQATT and CDR2 is SNEGSKA in the germline V gene (reference sequence). CDR3 amino acids: CSAQAGGLDTQYF. CDR3 DNA: TGCAGTGCTCAAGCGGGGGGGCTTGATACGCAGTATTTT.

This clonotype was recorded a few times. The CDR3 DNA is TGTGCCAGCAGTGGTAGCGGGAGCCGCGAGCAGTTCTTC. Its translation is CASSGSGSREQFF. The rearrangement links TRBV6-1 to TRBJ2-1; 9 positions agree with TRBD2. CDR1 is MNHNS, CDR2 SASEGT, per germline. The J segment lost 10 bases and the V segment lost 4 bases, leaving 5 bases of the junction unmatched. The CDR3 totals 13 residues.

This clonotype came up a few times. The CDR3 sequence is CASLRGEDGRRFTQYF. CDR3 DNA: TGTGCCAGCTTGCGGGGGGAGGACGGGAGGCGGTTTACGCAGTATTTT. This rearrangement joins TRBV28 to TRBJ2-3, with TRBD2 matching over 8 bases. Germline trimming cut 8 bases from V and 8 bases from J; bases unmatched to any gene: 18. The CDR3 spans 16 residues. The germline CDR1 and CDR2 sequences are MDHEN and SYDVKM. Variable domain in full (rest from reference TRBV28 and TRBJ2-3): DVKVTQSSRYLVKRTGEKVFLECVQDMDHENMFWYRQDPGLGLRLIYFSYDVKMKEKGDIPEGYSVSREKKERFSLILESASTNQTSMYLCASLRGEDGRRFTQYFGPGTRLTVL.

This clonotype was picked up a small number of times. The J gene is TRBJ2-1, the V gene TRBV6-1; a weak D match, TRBD1 (6 bases). This CDR3 spans 14 amino acids. Looked up from germline, CDR1 is MNHNS and CDR2 is SASEGT. V lost 6 bases and J 6 bases, leaving 15 bases between the germline ends. The CDR3 loop is CASSQARGSNEQFF. CDR3 nucleotides: TGTGCCAGCAGCCAAGCCAGGGGATCCAATGAGCAGTTCTTC.